Listed below are T cell receptor beta chains from one sample, sequenced in a study of T cell changes during pregnancy in multiple sclerosis. Some clones are missing from TCRdb's copy, which holds only in-frame ones; the method was immunoSEQ multiplex PCR. The profile shows tens of thousands of clones, roughly 93% of them singletons. The source was peripheral blood, collected in the second trimester of pregnancy. These receptors all come from a female donor with multiple sclerosis, enrolled in a pregnancy study. Both conserved end residues are part of each CDR3. Fields, in order: CDR3 DNA, CDR3 protein, clone size, D gene, V gene, CDR3 length, J gene. D genes are given only for firm matches. Clone size is given for some rows only: seen once, a few or many times, or a class if the clone is expanded.

TGTGCCAGCAGCGCCGACAGGACGAATGAAAAACTGTTTTTT	CASSADRTNEKLFF	NA	NA	TRBV9	14	TRBJ1-4
TGTGCCAGCAGCTTGGAGTCAGGGGATAGCTATGGCTACACCTTC	CASSLESGDSYGYTF	NA	NA	TRBV5-5	15	TRBJ1-2
TGTGCCAGCAGAACCCTAGCGGGAGAGGTCGGGGAGCTGTTTTTT	CASRTLAGEVGELFF	NA	TRBD2	TRBV27	15	TRBJ2-2
TGCGCCAGCAGCCTGAGACAGGTAGAGGTATACAATGAGCAGTTCTTC	CASSLRQVEVYNEQFF	NA	NA	TRBV5-1	16	TRBJ2-1
TGTGCCAGCACCCGGACTAGCGGTCTAAAGTTGAACTTC	CASTRTSGLKLNF	NA	TRBD2	TRBV2	13	TRBJ2-7
TGCGCCAGCAGCCTGACCGAACAGGGGGTCACAGATACGCAGTATTTT	CASSLTEQGVTDTQYF	NA	TRBD1	TRBV5-1	16	TRBJ2-3
TGTGCCACCAGCCGGAGCGGGGGGGTAGATACGCAGTATTTT	CATSRSGGVDTQYF	NA	TRBD2	TRBV15	14	TRBJ2-3
TGTGCCAGCAGTGTTCTCCCCCCTGTTGGCTACACCTTC	CASSVLPPVGYTF	once	NA	TRBV28	13	TRBJ1-2
TGTGCCAGCAGTTTTTTAGCACTCACCGGGGAGCTGTTTTTT	CASSFLALTGELFF	NA	NA	TRBV27	14	TRBJ2-2
TGTGCCAGCTCACCCGGGACAGGGCTTTTTAACTATGGCTACACCTTC	CASSPGTGLFNYGYTF	NA	TRBD1	TRBV18	16	TRBJ1-2